This entry describes one T cell receptor (beta chain). The specificity of this receptor is unknown. Base quality data are lacking; no much larger clone is found one base away. Here V drops 0 bases and J drops 3 bases, and the junction holds 4 bases not matched to any gene. From a lookup of the germline V gene, CDR1 and CDR2 are LGHNA and YSLEER. Taken from cysteine to phenylalanine, the CDR3 has 16 residues. Only the CDR3 part of the read is kept: 48 bases, read in frame from the first base. Genomic DNA was extracted with the Qiagen DNeasy kit from unsorted PBMCs and from negatively selected CD4+ and CD8+ fractions. Amplification of TCR beta CDR3 regions was done by immunoSEQ multiplex PCR with primers that anneal to V and J segments. A synthetic immune receptor repertoire was used to minimize amplification bias, and any remaining bias was removed computationally after sequencing. From the authors' description of their analysis: Repertoire diversity was quantified as the Shannon entropy index using custom Python scripts. The unsorted, CD4+ and CD8+ repertoires were each analyzed separately, with the exception of combined analyses, where CD4+ and CD8+ sequences were merged in silico. Sourced from immuneACCESS, this table was stored by TCRdb with only in-frame sequences that have V and J called. A share of the clones is absent; for the studies checked, an unresolved V gene accounts for under half, and the remainder has no known explanation. The V and J calls and clone size come from that table; D and trimming were worked out from the DNA. The sample table shows about 3,200 clones, and approximately 80% are seen once. The top ten hold about a sixth of the sample.

This entry is derived from a study of PD-1 blockade in classical Hodgkin lymphoma (dated by TCRdb to about 2020). Context from the whole study: A peripheral blood immune signature of response to PD-1 blockade in classical Hodgkin lymphoma was defined using TCR beta sequencing and CyTOF.

The research as a whole found: Only a single clinical trial cohort was studied, and what caused the repertoire differences, possibly disease activity or prior therapy, remained undefined. Baseline TCR diversity was reported to be lower in newly diagnosed patients than in healthy donors, and even lower in relapsed/refractory patients.

The sample's time point, from its label and the paper: newly diagnosed, previously untreated cHL patient sample. A Miltenyi CD8+ T cell isolation kit was used for magnetic negative selection to purify CD8+ T cells from thawed PBMCs. As a comparison group for the relapsed/refractory trial patients, PBMCs were sequenced from patients with newly diagnosed, previously untreated classical Hodgkin lymphoma. After peripheral blood was drawn into 8 mL Vacutainer Cell Preparation Tubes, PBMCs were isolated by centrifugation and then cryopreserved. Purified CD4+ and CD8+ fractions were prepared only for cases with an additional available PBMC sample. Magnetically labelled cells were removed on LS columns in a quadroMACS separator, and the flow-through was collected as the purified fraction.

The clonotype comes from a human donor with classical Hodgkin lymphoma. This sequence uses TRBV4-3 and TRBJ1-4; 7 nucleotides in the junction match TRBD1. Sequences were obtained from CD8+ T cells from blood. The sequenced DNA is TGCGCCAGCAGCCAAGACGGTCAGGGGGCTAATGAAAAACTGTTTTTT. It translates to CASSQDGQGANEKLFF.